Shown below are 27 T cell receptor beta chains from a single sample sequenced in a study of T cell clones after liver transplantation. This table comes from immunoSEQ multiplex PCR, and its TCRdb copy is limited to in-frame clones, with some not included. The table records 85,000 to 130,000 clones, 75% to 90% of them present only once. This material consisted of CD4+ T cells from blood, taken before liver transplant. Receptors originate from a human donor who received a liver transplant.

The V and J genes are TRBV11-2 and TRBJ2-7; D not resolved. With 0 bases removed from V and 2 bases from J, the gap between germline ends came to 17 bases. Germline CDR1 reads SGHAT; CDR2 reads FQNNGV. CDR3 size: 17 residues. CDR3 DNA sequence: TGTGCCAGCAGCTTAGATGATTCAGCCTACCGCCCCTACGAGCAGTACTTC. Translating gives CASSLDDSAYRPYEQYF.

Only one count was recorded for this clone. V gene TRBV10-3 combines with J gene TRBJ2-3, with D perhaps TRBD2 (5 bases). This CDR3 comprises 14 residues. CDR1 and CDR2 (germline): ENHRY, SYGVKD. Trimming took off 2 bases at V and 0 bases at J, with 6 bases between the two ends. The CDR3 region is CAISEGLSTDTQYF. Written as DNA, the CDR3 is TGTGCCATCAGTGAGGGACTTAGCACAGATACGCAGTATTTT.

The chain uses TRBV2 and TRBJ1-5; D not resolved. This CDR3 region has 14 residues. V was cut by 7 bases and J by 6 bases, with 16 bases left in between. Per the germline V gene, CDR1 is SNHLY and CDR2 is FYNNEI. CDR3 residues: CASTEVARGQPQHF. CDR3 nucleotide sequence: TGTGCCAGCACCGAGGTAGCCAGAGGTCAGCCCCAGCATTTT. Looking up the rest from reference TRBV2 and TRBJ1-5 gives the full variable domain: EPEVTQTPSHQVTQMGQEVILRCVPISNHLYFYWYRQILGQKVEFLVSFYNNEISEKSEIFDDQFSVERPDGSNFTLKIRSTKLEDSAMYFCASTEVARGQPQHFGDGTRLSIL.

The chain recombines TRBV19 with TRBJ2-3; maybe TRBD1 (6 bases). The V gene lost 10 bases and the J gene lost 4 bases, with 24 bases spanning the gap. This CDR3 contains 16 residues. Germline-derived CDR1 and CDR2 are LNHDA and SQIVND (reference sequence). CDR3 nucleotide sequence: TGTGCCACCAGGACCGGGACAACAATAGACGCAGATACGCAGTATTTT. Translated: CATRTGTTIDADTQYF. The full variable domain, in which reference TRBV19 and TRBJ2-3 provide the parts outside the CDR3, is DGGITQSPKYLFRKEGQNVTLSCEQNLNHDAMYWYRQDPGQGLRLIYYSQIVNDFQKGDIAEGYSVSREKKESFPLTVTSAQKNPTAFYLCATRTGTTIDADTQYFGPGTRLTVL.

This clone showed up just a few times. J is TRBJ2-1 and V is TRBV6-1; D might be TRBD1 (6 bases). Germline CDR1 and CDR2: MNHNS and SASEGT. V was cut by 4 bases and J by 4 bases, with 14 bases left in between. CDR3 length equals 15 residues. This CDR3 reads CASSGYGQSYNEQFF. The DNA of the CDR3 is TGTGCCAGCAGTGGGTATGGACAGTCGTACAATGAGCAGTTCTTC.

This rearrangement joins TRBV6-1 to TRBJ2-7; no clear D. V was shortened by 5 bases and J by 4 bases, with 15 bases between the two germline ends. The germline V gene encodes CDR1 MNHNS and CDR2 SASEGT. CDR3 size: 14 residues. CDR3: CASSTWGAEYEQYF. The CDR3 DNA reads as TGTGCCAGCAGTACCTGGGGTGCGGAATACGAGCAGTACTTC.

The rearrangement joins TRBV4-1 to TRBJ2-7; 7 bases match TRBD2. The CDR3 length is 16 residues. The V segment lost 0 bases and the J segment 1 base; nucleotides outside the gene matches: 6. CDR1 and CDR2 (germline): MGHRA, YSYEKL. The CDR3 spells CASSQDSLADSYEQYF. The DNA of the CDR3 is TGCGCCAGCAGCCAAGATAGCCTAGCGGATTCCTACGAGCAGTACTTC.

V gene TRBV7-9 combines with J gene TRBJ1-5, with 10 bases matching TRBD1. J was trimmed by 5 bases and V by 5 bases; bases with no gene match: 3. The length of the CDR3 is 14 residues. Per the germline V gene, CDR1 is SEHNR and CDR2 is FQNEAQ (reference sequence). The CDR3 loop reads CASSPGTGDQPQHF. In DNA, the CDR3 is TGTGCCAGCAGCCCCGGGACAGGGGATCAGCCCCAGCATTTT. Complete variable domain (other parts from reference TRBV7-9 and TRBJ1-5): DTGVSQNPRHKITKRGQNVTFRCDPISEHNRLYWYRQTLGQGPEFLTYFQNEAQLEKSRLLSDRFSAERPKGSFSTLEIQRTEQGDSAMYLCASSPGTGDQPQHFGDGTRLSIL.

The chain uses TRBV6-4 and TRBJ2-2; TRBD2 matches 11 bases. The CDR3 sequence is 16 residues long. Losses at the gene ends were 5 bases for V and 1 base for J; bases not matched to a gene: 3. The germline V gene encodes CDR1 MRHNA and CDR2 SNTAGT. The CDR3 DNA follows: TGTGCCAGCAGTCGACTAGCGGGGATGAACACCGGGGAGCTGTTTTTT. It yields the protein CASSRLAGMNTGELFF.

The V call is TRBV5-1, the J call TRBJ1-5; TRBD1 matches at 9 bases. CDR3 length equals 13 residues. Trimming cost V 4 bases and J 10 bases; bases outside gene matches: 6. Per germline, CDR1 SGHRS and CDR2 YFSETQ. The CDR3 protein is CASSRDRDDPQHF. The DNA of the CDR3 is TGCGCCAGCAGCCGGGACAGGGACGATCCCCAGCATTTT.

For the CDR3, the DNA is TGTGCCAGCAGCTTATGGGAATCTGGAAACACCATATATTTT. This gives the protein CASSLWESGNTIYF. V is TRBV7-6 and J is TRBJ1-3; D is unresolved. Looked up from germline, CDR1 is SGHVS and CDR2 is FNYEAQ. V was trimmed by 2 bases and J by 1 base, leaving 6 bases between them. The CDR3 runs to 14 residues.

This chain uses TRBV7-3 with TRBJ1-6, with TRBD1 as a possible D gene (5 bases). The V gene lost 1 base and the J gene lost 6 bases, with 13 bases spanning the gap. Germline V gene lookup returns CDR1 SGHTA and CDR2 FQGTGA. The CDR3 runs to 16 residues. The CDR3 nucleotides read TGTGCCAGCAGCTTAAAAGGCAGGGTGGGTAATTCACCCCTCCACTTT. Its translation is CASSLKGRVGNSPLHF.

Only a few counts were recorded for this clone. The rearrangement joins TRBV6-1 to TRBJ2-6; D perhaps matches TRBD1 (6 bases). The CDR3 is 20 residues long. Trimming stripped 3 bases from V and 0 bases from J, with 21 bases between. Per the germline V gene, CDR1 is MNHNS and CDR2 is SASEGT. The DNA for the CDR3 is TGTGCCAGCAGTGAGAACACTCCGGCAGGGGTAATCTCTGGGGCCAACGTCCTGACTTTC. Protein sequence: CASSENTPAGVISGANVLTF.

This clone was seen once. The chain uses TRBV5-4 and TRBJ2-5; a possible D gene is TRBD2 (6 bases). The CDR3 contains 14 residues. Germline values: CDR1 SGHNT, CDR2 YYREEE (reference sequence). The V end was cut by 4 bases, the J end by 5 bases, with 15 bases between. CDR3 DNA sequence: TGTGCCAGCAGCCCCCCACTAGCAGGGGAGACCCAGTACTTC. The encoded protein is CASSPPLAGETQYF. The full variable domain, rest sourced from reference TRBV5-4 and TRBJ2-5, is ETGVTQSPTHLIKTRGQQVTLRCSSQSGHNTVSWYQQALGQGPQFIFQYYREEENGRGNFPPRFSGLQFPNYSSELNVNALELDDSALYLCASSPPLAGETQYFGPGTRLLVL.

This chain links TRBV27 with TRBJ2-3; D remains unclear. The CDR3 contains 14 residues. The V and J ends lost 5 bases and 0 bases respectively, with 9 bases between them. CDR1 and CDR2 (germline): MNHEY, SMNVEV (reference sequence). The CDR3 loop reads CASSPGFSTDTQYF. DNA for the CDR3: TGTGCCAGCAGTCCGGGTTTTAGCACAGATACGCAGTATTTT.

V gene TRBV28 combines with J gene TRBJ1-1; 8 positions match TRBD1. The CDR3 sequence is 15 residues long. Germline lookup yields CDR1 MDHEN and CDR2 SYDVKM. Trimming took 7 bases from V and 4 from J; bases not matched to a gene: 11. CDR3 protein: CASTLTGAGGTEAFF. CDR3 bases: TGTGCCAGCACCCTGACAGGGGCCGGAGGCACTGAAGCTTTCTTT.

The DNA of the CDR3 is TGTGCCAGCAGCCAAGGCGGCATGACTTTCTTT. Translating gives CASSQGGMTFF. The chain joins TRBV4-2 to TRBJ1-1; D gene ambiguous. The germline gives CDR1 LGHNA, CDR2 YNFKEQ. V gave up 1 base and J gave up 12 bases, with 9 bases separating them. The CDR3 has 11 amino acids.

The count of this clone is one. This chain joins TRBV7-6 and TRBJ1-4; 10 nucleotides match TRBD1. The V gene's germline CDR1 is SGHVS and CDR2 FNYEAQ. The CDR3 runs to 14 residues. Trimming removed 4 bases from V and 10 bases from J; junction bases left unmatched: 6. CDR3: CASSSRDRGGKLFF. In DNA, the CDR3 is TGTGCCAGCAGCTCCCGGGACAGGGGAGGAAAACTGTTTTTT.

The CDR3 is CASSTVGVETQYF. CDR3 nucleotides: TGTGCCAGCAGCACCGTGGGTGTCGAGACCCAGTACTTC. The chain combines TRBV28 with TRBJ2-5; D is undetermined. The V gene lost 6 bases and the J gene lost 5 bases, with 13 bases spanning the gap. This CDR3 has 13 amino acids. The germline V gene has CDR1 MDHEN and CDR2 SYDVKM.

This clone was seen a few times. The rearrangement joins TRBV6-6 to TRBJ2-7; 10 positions match TRBD2. Germline V gene sequence: CDR1 MNHNY, CDR2 SVGAGI (reference sequence). There are 15 residues in the CDR3. The trim removed 8 bases at V and 7 bases at J, leaving 14 bases unmatched. The CDR3 DNA is TGTGCCAGCGGATCACTAGCGGGGAAACTAAGAGAGCAGTACTTC. This translates into CASGSLAGKLREQYF.

The rearrangement joins TRBV18 to TRBJ1-4; D gene uncertain. The CDR3 length is 16 residues. V was shortened by 3 bases and J by 0 bases, with 11 bases between the two germline ends. Germline CDR1 reads KGHSH; CDR2 reads LQKENI. Here the CDR3 DNA reads TGTGCCAGCTCACCCCTTAAGCAGGCAACTAATGAAAAACTGTTTTTT. Translating it yields CASSPLKQATNEKLFF.

This sequence joins TRBV28 and TRBJ1-3; 9 bases map to TRBD1. V lost 9 bases, J lost 0 bases, and 3 bases stayed unmatched. This CDR3 is 14 amino acids long. Looked up from germline, CDR1 is MDHEN and CDR2 is SYDVKM. The CDR3 spells CASLTGGSGNTIYF. The CDR3 nucleotides are TGTGCCAGTCTGACAGGGGGCTCTGGAAACACCATATATTTT. Variable domain in full (rest from reference TRBV28 and TRBJ1-3): DVKVTQSSRYLVKRTGEKVFLECVQDMDHENMFWYRQDPGLGLRLIYFSYDVKMKEKGDIPEGYSVSREKKERFSLILESASTNQTSMYLCASLTGGSGNTIYFGEGSWLTVV.

The chain recombines TRBV29-1 with TRBJ1-4, with 7 bases lining up with TRBD1. Germline V gene data show CDR1 as SQVTM and CDR2 as ANQGSEA. CDR3 size: 16 residues. J lost 8 bases, V lost 4 bases, and 16 bases had no gene match. The CDR3 protein is CSVAQSPTGAGEKLFF. In nucleotides, the CDR3 is TGCAGCGTTGCGCAGAGCCCTACAGGGGCGGGAGAAAAACTGTTTTTT.

By share, this clone counts as medium-sized. This sequence joins TRBV5-1 and TRBJ2-2; D is perhaps TRBD1 (6 bases). The CDR3 is 14 amino acids. CDR1 SGHRS and CDR2 YFSETQ come from the germline V gene. V shed 4 bases and J shed 1 base, with 8 bases lying between them. This CDR3 reads CASSTTGNTGELFF. The CDR3 region has the DNA TGCGCCAGCAGCACGACAGGGAACACCGGGGAGCTGTTTTTT.

This clone was recorded only once. This sequence joins TRBV9 and TRBJ1-2, with D possibly being TRBD1 (6 bases). V was trimmed by 4 bases and J by 1 base, leaving 8 bases between them. There are 13 residues in the CDR3. CDR1 is SGDLS and CDR2 is YYNGEE in the germline V gene. The CDR3 coding sequence is TGTGCCAGCAGCACAGGGAATAACTATGGCTACACCTTC. This codes for CASSTGNNYGYTF.

For this clone: Other DNA sequences in this specimen translate into the identical CDR3. The J gene is TRBJ1-1, the V gene TRBV29-1; no definite D call. The CDR3 runs 11 residues. Germline assignment: CDR1 SQVTM and CDR2 ANQGSEA. V was clipped by 5 bases and J by 0 bases, with 4 bases between them. The CDR3: CSVLLNTEAFF. The CDR3 DNA reads as TGCAGCGTTCTCTTGAACACTGAAGCTTTCTTT.

Only one count was recorded for this clone. This chain links TRBV15 with TRBJ2-3, with 8 positions matching TRBD2. The trim removed 3 bases at V and 4 bases at J, leaving 9 bases unmatched. The CDR3 runs 16 residues. Germline V gene data show CDR1 as LNHNV and CDR2 as YYDKDF (reference sequence). The CDR3 nucleotides are TGTGCCACCAGCAGTGACCTTCGGGGGGGCCCAGATACGCAGTATTTT. This encodes CATSSDLRGGPDTQYF.